This TCR beta chain was identified during a study of vaccination and CD4 T cells after COVID-19. The wider study: Post-COVID draws followed diagnosis by a median about 100 days (range 35 to 161). Following dose two, a median around 69 days (range 14 to 241) passed before post-vaccine samples were taken. Convalescent patients, a few in number, were sampled at day 14 and days 161 to 241 post-vaccination.

MiXCR, applied by TCRdb to the PCR reads, yields one record per CDR3 protein. The sample holds around 28,000 distinct CDR3 sequences, 45% to 60% seen once. Time point described: late sampling 161 to 241 days after vaccination in a few convalescent patients. This receptor was obtained from a human donor who had recovered from COVID-19. This specimen consisted of CD4+ T cells from blood, obtained about 7 months after SARS-CoV-2 vaccination.

CDR3 DNA: TGTGCCAGCAGGGGACTAGCCACGAACATTCAGTACTTC. Translating gives CASRGLATNIQYF. The rearrangement uses TRBV28 and TRBJ2-4; 9 nucleotides line up with TRBD2. J gave up 7 bases and V 6 bases, and 4 bases lay outside the gene matches. Germline CDR1 and CDR2: MDHEN and SYDVKM. This CDR3 has 13 residues.